This T cell receptor beta chain was obtained from a study of blood T cell repertoires in COVID-19. Method: immunoSEQ multiplex PCR; TCRdb's copy keeps in-frame clones and lacks some. The profile shows fewer than 250,000 clones, approximately 84% of them singletons. The sample holds many counts of this clone. The CDR3 contains 14 residues. Material for sequencing was PBMCs or T cells enriched from blood (not recorded which). This TCR was sampled from a woman aged 25 to 39 who had recovered from COVID-19. The genes are TRBV12-2 and TRBJ1-5. TRBV12-2 is a recognized pseudogene. The CDR3 spells CASRLLSSNQPQHF. For the CDR3, the DNA is TGTGCAAGTCGCTTGTTGAGTAGCAATCAGCCCCAGCATTTT.